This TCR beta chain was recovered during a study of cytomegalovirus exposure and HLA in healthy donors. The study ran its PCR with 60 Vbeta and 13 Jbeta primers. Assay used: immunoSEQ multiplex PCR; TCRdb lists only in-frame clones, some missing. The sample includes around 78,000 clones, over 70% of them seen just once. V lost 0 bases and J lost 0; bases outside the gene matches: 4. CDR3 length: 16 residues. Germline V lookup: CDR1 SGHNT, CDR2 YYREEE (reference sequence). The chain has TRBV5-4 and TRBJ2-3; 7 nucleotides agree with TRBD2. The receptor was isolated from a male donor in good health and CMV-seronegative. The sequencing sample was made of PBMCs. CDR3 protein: CASSLGWRGSTDTQYF. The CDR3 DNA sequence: TGTGCCAGCAGCTTGGGATGGCGGGGGAGCACAGATACGCAGTATTTT.